These 27 T cell receptor beta chains share one sample of origin, sequenced in a study of T cell changes during pregnancy in multiple sclerosis. The repertoire was sequenced with immunoSEQ multiplex PCR; TCRdb's copy has only in-frame clones and lacks some. The table includes more than 50,000 clones, about 90% detected once. Sequenced here: CD4+ T cells from peripheral blood mononuclear cells, sampled after pregnancy. These receptors were obtained from a female donor in good health, enrolled as a control in a pregnancy study.

J is TRBJ2-7 and V is TRBV10-3; 7 bases match TRBD1. Germline CDR1 is ENHRY and CDR2 is SYGVKD. This CDR3 spans 16 amino acids. V was pared by 3 bases and J by 5 bases, with 13 bases of the junction left unmatched. DNA of the CDR3: TGTGCCATCAGTGATCCAGGGACAGCGGACCCCCACGAGCAGTACTTC. Translating gives CAISDPGTADPHEQYF.

This chain uses TRBV29-1 with TRBJ2-5; D unresolved. Trimming pared 7 bases from V and 5 bases from J, leaving 8 bases between. This CDR3 comprises 10 residues. Germline assignment: CDR1 SQVTM and CDR2 ANQGSEA. CDR3 in DNA: TGCAGCGGATATCGGGAGACCCAGTACTTC. Protein product: CSGYRETQYF.

V gene TRBV4-3 combines with J gene TRBJ1-1; D ambiguous. With 1 base removed from V and 2 bases from J, the gap between germline ends came to 8 bases. CDR3 length: 14 residues. The germline gives CDR1 LGHNA, CDR2 YSLEER. CDR3 sequence reads: CASSQGPVNTEAFF. CDR3 DNA: TGCGCCAGCAGCCAAGGCCCGGTCAACACTGAAGCTTTCTTT.

The V and J genes are TRBV5-1 and TRBJ1-3, with 9 bases identical to TRBD1. The CDR3 runs 14 residues. J lost 4 bases, V lost 4 bases, and 3 bases had no gene match. CDR1 is SGHRS, CDR2 YFSETQ, per germline. CDR3 amino acids: CASSRTGDGNTIYF. CDR3 nucleotide sequence: TGCGCCAGCAGCAGGACAGGGGACGGAAACACCATATATTTT.

The chain links TRBV19 to TRBJ1-5; 9 nucleotides align to TRBD1. V was clipped by 5 bases and J by 0 bases; unmatched bases: 14. Germline assignment: CDR1 LNHDA and CDR2 SQIVND (reference sequence). This CDR3 comprises 19 residues. The CDR3 here is CASSDRGGRGEYSNQPQHF. The DNA of the CDR3 is TGTGCCAGTAGTGACAGGGGGGGCCGAGGAGAATATAGCAATCAGCCCCAGCATTTT.

The V gene is TRBV7-2, the J gene TRBJ1-3; no clear D. Germline V gene lookup returns CDR1 SGHTA and CDR2 FQGNSA. CDR3 length: 13 amino acids. With 1 base removed from V and 6 bases from J, the gap between germline ends came to 7 bases. CDR3 DNA: TGTGCCAGCAGCTTAGAAAACAAAAACACCATATATTTT. Translating gives CASSLENKNTIYF.

This rearrangement joins TRBV19 to TRBJ1-1, with D possibly being TRBD1 (5 bases). Germline values: CDR1 LNHDA, CDR2 SQIVND (reference sequence). V was pared by 7 bases and J by 8 bases, with 23 bases between. The CDR3 extends over 15 amino acids. For the CDR3, the DNA is TGTGCCAGTACCAAAACGGGGGGGGGTGACTCGGAAGCTTTCTTT. It yields the protein CASTKTGGGDSEAFF.

The chain links TRBV5-6 to TRBJ1-5; TRBD1 might be the D (6 bases). Germline V gives CDR1 SGHDT, CDR2 YYEEEE. Deletions cut 4 bases from V and 1 base from J, with 21 bases between. This CDR3 region has 18 residues. The CDR3 spells CASSRNRGARTSNQPQHF. The DNA for the CDR3 is TGTGCCAGCAGCAGGAACCGGGGGGCGCGAACAAGCAATCAGCCCCAGCATTTT.

The chain joins TRBV11-1 to TRBJ2-6; maybe TRBD1 (6 bases). Trimming cost V 5 bases and J 0 bases, with 14 bases left between them. Germline loops: CDR1 SGHAT, CDR2 FQDESV (reference sequence). The CDR3 has 17 amino acids. The CDR3 is CASSRLQQGSGANVLTF. The DNA for the CDR3 is TGTGCCAGCAGCAGACTTCAACAGGGCTCTGGGGCCAACGTCCTGACTTTC.

The chain employs TRBV5-6 and TRBJ1-2; 7 positions match TRBD1. This CDR3 region has 12 residues. CDR1 SGHDT and CDR2 YYEEEE come from the germline V gene. After removal of 1 base from V and 8 bases from J, the junction contained 2 bases not matched to a gene. In DNA form, the CDR3 reads TGTGCCAGCAGCTTGTGGGACAGCGGCTACACCTTC. This translates into CASSLWDSGYTF.

The V and J genes are TRBV4-3 and TRBJ1-1, with 9 bases matching TRBD1. Germline CDR1 reads LGHNA; CDR2 reads YSLEER. V gave up 4 bases and J gave up 6 bases; unmatched junction bases: 12. The CDR3 loop spans 16 amino acids. The chain's CDR3 is CASSPELGQGFSEAFF. The DNA of the CDR3 is TGCGCCAGCAGCCCGGAGCTGGGACAGGGTTTCTCTGAAGCTTTCTTT.

CDR3 in amino acids: CASSSGQGLDGYTF. The CDR3 DNA is TGTGCCAGCTCATCCGGACAGGGGTTGGATGGCTACACCTTC. The V gene is TRBV18, the J gene TRBJ1-2; 9 bases align to TRBD1. V gave up 5 bases and J gave up 6 bases; unmatched junction bases: 7. Per the germline V gene, CDR1 is KGHSH and CDR2 is LQKENI. CDR3 length equals 14 residues.

This clone was picked up one time. J is TRBJ2-1 and V is TRBV7-3; the D gene is possibly TRBD2 (5 bases). Between the trimmed V and J ends, which lost 4 bases and 3 bases, there was a span of 19 bases. This CDR3 is built from 17 residues. Germline V CDR1 and CDR2: SGHTA, FQGTGA. The CDR3 sequence is CASSSSLRRDDYNEQFF. CDR3 sequence (DNA): TGTGCCAGCAGCTCCAGCTTACGCCGGGATGACTACAATGAGCAGTTCTTC.

This clone was seen once. V gene TRBV18 combines with J gene TRBJ1-5, with TRBD1 identical over 11 bases. Germline-derived CDR1 and CDR2 are KGHSH and LQKENI. The CDR3 has 17 amino acids. Trimming took 6 bases from V and 0 from J; bases not matched to a gene: 7. The CDR3 DNA reads as TGTGCCAGCTCTCATGGACAGGGGGCGAGTAGCAATCAGCCCCAGCATTTT. Its protein is CASSHGQGASSNQPQHF.

The chain recombines TRBV9 with TRBJ1-2, with TRBD1 identical over 7 bases. There are 15 residues in the CDR3. V gave up 2 bases and J gave up 8 bases; unmatched junction bases: 12. The germline CDR1 and CDR2 sequences are SGDLS and YYNGEE. CDR3 DNA sequence: TGTGCCAGCAGCGTTAGGTCAGGGGGTGTGTGGGGCTACACCTTC. Encoded protein: CASSVRSGGVWGYTF.

The chain is built from TRBV2 and TRBJ2-3; the D gene is possibly TRBD1 (5 bases). This CDR3 region has 14 residues. CDR1 is SNHLY, CDR2 FYNNEI, per germline. Trimming took off 9 bases at V and 2 bases at J, with 15 bases between the two ends. The CDR3, as DNA: TGTGCCAGGACAACGGACACCCTCACAGATACGCAGTATTTT. It translates to CARTTDTLTDTQYF.

The rearrangement links TRBV5-4 to TRBJ2-3; 7 bases are a match to TRBD2. CDR3 length equals 14 residues. The ends lost 5 bases at V and 3 bases at J; junction bases unmatched: 6. Germline CDR1 reads SGHNT; CDR2 reads YYREEE (reference sequence). In DNA form, the CDR3 reads TGTGCCAGCAGAGGGCTAGCGGCTACAGATACGCAGTATTTT. Amino acid sequence: CASRGLAATDTQYF.

The genes are TRBV7-2 and TRBJ2-7, with D possibly matching TRBD1 (5 bases). V lost 5 bases to trimming and J lost 0 bases, with 14 bases between them. Germline V gene lookup returns CDR1 SGHTA and CDR2 FQGNSA. CDR3 length: 15 residues. The DNA for the CDR3 is TGTGCCAGCAGCATCGACAGCAACCCCTCCTACGAGCAGTACTTC. Amino acids: CASSIDSNPSYEQYF.

The chain links TRBV30 to TRBJ1-1; weak D call: TRBD1 (6 bases). The CDR3 runs 14 residues. CDR1 and CDR2 (germline): GTSNPN, SVGIG (reference sequence). V was shortened by 4 bases and J by 4 bases, with 16 bases between the two germline ends. In nucleotides, the CDR3 is TGTGCCTGGAATGGGAGGGTGACAGGCACTGAAGCTTTCTTT. Translated: CAWNGRVTGTEAFF. Using reference TRBV30 and TRBJ1-1 for the parts outside the CDR3, the full variable domain is SQTIHQWPATLVQPVGSPLSLECTVEGTSNPNLYWYRQAAGRGLQLLFYSVGIGQISSEVPQNLSASRPQDRQFILSSKKLLLSDSGFYLCAWNGRVTGTEAFFGQGTRLTVV.

The rearrangement joins TRBV7-2 to TRBJ2-3, with D perhaps matching TRBD2 (5 bases). This CDR3 contains 15 residues. Trimming pared 1 base from V and 6 bases from J, leaving 14 bases between. Looked up from germline, CDR1 is SGHTA and CDR2 is FQGNSA. This CDR3 is CASSLDGPPGDTQYF. The CDR3, as DNA: TGTGCCAGCAGCTTAGACGGGCCTCCGGGGGATACGCAGTATTTT.

This clone was seen only once. The J gene is TRBJ2-3, the V gene TRBV27, with 14 bases that match TRBD2. The CDR3 length is 16 residues. Germline CDR1 MNHEY, CDR2 SMNVEV (reference sequence). With 2 bases clipped from V and 7 bases from J, the junction kept 5 bases outside the gene matches. CDR3 DNA sequence: TGTGCCAGCAGTTTAACCGGGACTAGCGGGGGCCATACGCAGTATTTT. It yields the protein CASSLTGTSGGHTQYF.

J is TRBJ2-7 and V is TRBV7-9; 7 bases fit TRBD2. Germline V CDR1 and CDR2: SEHNR, FQNEAQ (reference sequence). The CDR3 has 15 residues. V shed 5 bases, J shed 3 bases, and the junction held 10 bases outside the gene matches. CDR3 coding DNA: TGTGCCAGCAGCCGTAAGGGAGGGTCCGACTACGAGCAGTACTTC. Its protein is CASSRKGGSDYEQYF.

CDR3 DNA: TGTGCCAGTAGTCAAGGGACAGGGACCTCTGGAAACACCATATATTTT. As protein: CASSQGTGTSGNTIYF. The genes are TRBV19 and TRBJ1-3; TRBD1 matches 9 bases. This CDR3 comprises 16 residues. The germline V gene encodes CDR1 LNHDA and CDR2 SQIVND (reference sequence). The junction had 5 bases not matched to a gene; V was cut back by 5 bases and J by 0 bases.

The chain joins TRBV19 to TRBJ2-7, with TRBD1 as a possible D gene (6 bases). The CDR3 is 15 residues long. V was shortened by 6 bases and J by 2 bases, with 17 bases between the two germline ends. Germline CDR1 LNHDA, CDR2 SQIVND (reference sequence). Here the CDR3 DNA reads TGTGCCAGTAGCCCCTGGGACACCAAAACCTACGAGCAGTACTTC. It codes for CASSPWDTKTYEQYF.

V and J are TRBV5-1 and TRBJ2-5, with 11 bases that match TRBD2. The ends lost 4 bases at V and 5 bases at J; junction bases unmatched: 7. CDR3 length: 15 residues. Germline assignment: CDR1 SGHRS and CDR2 YFSETQ. The CDR3 is CASSLLAGGGETQYF. DNA for the CDR3: TGCGCCAGCAGCCTCCTAGCGGGGGGAGGGGAGACCCAGTACTTC.

This chain links TRBV30 with TRBJ1-2; 9 nucleotides match TRBD1. V gave up 3 bases and J gave up 4 bases; unmatched junction bases: 6. Germline lookup yields CDR1 GTSNPN and CDR2 SVGIG (reference sequence). The CDR3 covers 14 residues. In nucleotides, the CDR3 is TGTGCCTGGAGGATGACAGGGGGTTTCTATGGCTACACCTTC. Translated: CAWRMTGGFYGYTF.

The gene calls are TRBV28 and TRBJ1-1, with D uncertain. The germline V and J ends were trimmed by 7 bases and 5 bases, with 11 bases remaining between them. From germline, CDR1 is MDHEN and CDR2 SYDVKM. This CDR3 has 12 residues. The CDR3 nucleotides are TGTGCCAGCAACGAGGCGCGAACTGAAGCTTTCTTT. It encodes CASNEARTEAFF.